What follows are 28 T cell receptor beta chains derived from one specimen sequenced in a study of long-term antiretroviral therapy in people with HIV. At the survey level, the v3.0 immunoSEQ assay was run. The data were produced by immunoSEQ multiplex PCR, yet TCRdb's version contains in-frame clones alone and is incomplete. Of about 35,000 clones listed, about 70% were seen once; the top ten hold under 4%. Sequenced here: unsorted PBMCs, sampled 3 years after starting antiretroviral therapy. The receptors shown here come from a man aged 50-59 years with HIV.

V gene TRBV4-1 combines with J gene TRBJ2-1; D is undetermined. V lost 1 base and J 1 base, leaving 14 bases between the germline ends. The germline V gene has CDR1 MGHRA and CDR2 YSYEKL. CDR3 size: 17 residues. Here the CDR3 DNA reads TGCGCCAGCAGCCAAGTAGATCTCGGGCTATCCTACAATGAGCAGTTCTTC. It specifies CASSQVDLGLSYNEQFF.

CDR3 protein: CASSLGGDRYGYTF. The DNA for the CDR3 is TGTGCCAGCAGTCTGGGTGGGGACCGTTATGGCTACACCTTC. The chain links TRBV27 to TRBJ1-2; possibly TRBD1 for D (5 bases). Germline CDR1 MNHEY, CDR2 SMNVEV (reference sequence). The CDR3 runs to 14 residues. Trimming cost V 5 bases and J 5 bases, with 15 bases left between them.

The chain employs TRBV29-1 and TRBJ1-2, with D unresolved. V was trimmed by 5 bases and J by 2 bases, leaving 18 bases between them. The CDR3 covers 15 residues. The germline V gene has CDR1 SQVTM and CDR2 ANQGSEA. As DNA, the CDR3 is TGCAGCGTTCCCAATACAGCAATCCCAAACTATGGCTACACCTTC. This translates into CSVPNTAIPNYGYTF.

The chain has TRBV29-1 and TRBJ2-3, with D perhaps matching TRBD2 (5 bases). CDR3 length: 11 residues. The germline V gene encodes CDR1 SQVTM and CDR2 ANQGSEA. V gave up 6 bases and J gave up 6 bases, with 10 bases separating them. CDR3 region: CSVELDDTQYF. Written as DNA, the CDR3 is TGCAGCGTCGAACTAGATGATACGCAGTATTTT.

This chain connects TRBV16 to TRBJ2-7; 11 bases align to TRBD1. Trimming at V came to 2 bases and at J to 5 bases, leaving 5 bases not matched to a gene. The CDR3 loop spans 15 amino acids. The germline V gene encodes CDR1 KGHSY and CDR2 FQNENV. The CDR3 spells CASSQGTGGKDEQYF. The DNA for the CDR3 is TGTGCCAGCAGCCAAGGGACAGGGGGTAAAGACGAGCAGTACTTC. Looking up the rest from reference TRBV16 and TRBJ2-7 gives the full variable domain: GEEVAQTPKHLVRGEGQKAKLYCAPIKGHSYVFWYQQVLKNEFKFLISFQNENVFDETGMPKERFSAKCLPNSPCSLEIQATKLEDSAVYFCASSQGTGGKDEQYFGPGTRLTVT.

J is TRBJ2-5 and V is TRBV11-2, with D unresolved. Looked up from germline, CDR1 is SGHAT and CDR2 is FQNNGV. This CDR3 contains 13 residues. The V and J ends lost 3 bases and 0 bases respectively, with 5 bases between them. CDR3 bases: TGTGCCAGCAGCTTCTCGCACCAAGAGACCCAGTACTTC. As protein: CASSFSHQETQYF.

This clone has more than one count but fewer than ten. The chain links TRBV28 to TRBJ2-7, with D tentatively TRBD1 or TRBD2 (5 bases each). This CDR3 comprises 15 residues. Per the germline V gene, CDR1 is MDHEN and CDR2 is SYDVKM. Between the trimmed V and J ends, which lost 6 bases and 4 bases, there was a span of 19 bases. The CDR3 coding sequence is TGTGCCAGCAGCCCCTCTGGGGGTCCGACTTACGAGCAGTACTTC. This translates into CASSPSGGPTYEQYF.

The chain combines TRBV28 with TRBJ2-7; 10 bases fit TRBD2. The trim removed 8 bases at V and 4 bases at J, leaving 8 bases unmatched. The CDR3 is made up of 14 amino acids. Per germline, CDR1 MDHEN and CDR2 SYDVKM. CDR3 coding DNA: TGTGCCAGCCTCCGGACTAGCGGAAAATACGAGCAGTACTTC. Translation: CASLRTSGKYEQYF.

The rearrangement links TRBV19 to TRBJ2-7; D is unclear. The CDR3 contains 13 residues. With 2 bases removed from V and 3 bases from J, the gap between germline ends came to 8 bases. Germline V gives CDR1 LNHDA, CDR2 SQIVND (reference sequence). CDR3 sequence: CASSIRQDYEQYF. CDR3 bases: TGTGCCAGTAGTATAAGGCAAGACTACGAGCAGTACTTC.

This sequence joins TRBV10-1 and TRBJ2-7, with TRBD2 identical over 7 bases. J was trimmed by 2 bases and V by 2 bases; bases with no gene match: 0. Per germline, CDR1 WNHNN and CDR2 SYGVQD (reference sequence). This CDR3 comprises 13 residues. The CDR3 loop is CASSESGAYEQYF. Here the CDR3 DNA reads TGCGCCAGCAGTGAGAGCGGGGCCTACGAGCAGTACTTC.

V and J are TRBV5-5 and TRBJ2-3; D possibly corresponds to TRBD1 (6 bases). Germline V CDR1 and CDR2: SGHKS, YYEKEE (reference sequence). Deletions cut 5 bases from V and 3 bases from J, with 19 bases between. The CDR3 spans 16 residues. CDR3 region: CASRIIGAGETDTQYF. In DNA form, the CDR3 reads TGTGCCAGCAGAATAATCGGGGCAGGGGAGACAGATACGCAGTATTTT.

This clone has only one observation. The chain employs TRBV10-2 and TRBJ2-7; D is possibly TRBD2 (6 bases). Germline loops: CDR1 WSHSY, CDR2 SAAADI. The ends were cut back, 0 bases at V and 2 bases at J, with 14 bases in the middle. CDR3 length: 16 residues. The CDR3 spells CASSESGLREAYEQYF. CDR3 nucleotide sequence: TGCGCCAGCAGTGAGTCGGGGCTCAGGGAGGCCTACGAGCAGTACTTC.

V gene TRBV9 combines with J gene TRBJ1-1, with a possible D match to TRBD1 (6 bases). From germline, CDR1 is SGDLS and CDR2 YYNGEE. The CDR3 consists of 15 residues. The V gene lost 3 bases and the J gene lost 4 bases, with 16 bases spanning the gap. The CDR3 region is CASSARSTGSTEAFF. DNA of the CDR3: TGTGCCAGCAGCGCCCGTTCTACAGGGAGCACTGAAGCTTTCTTT.

This clone was detected a few times. V usage is TRBV4-2 and J usage is TRBJ2-7; 14 nucleotides line up with TRBD2. Germline loops: CDR1 LGHNA, CDR2 YNFKEQ. This CDR3 spans 15 amino acids. The J segment lost 2 bases and the V segment lost 3 bases, leaving 0 bases of the junction unmatched. The CDR3 spells CASSQTSGGAYEQYF. CDR3 coding DNA: TGTGCCAGCAGCCAGACTAGCGGGGGGGCCTACGAGCAGTACTTC.

The chain has TRBV6-5 and TRBJ2-3; TRBD2 matches at 13 bases. Germline CDR1 and CDR2: MNHEY and SVGAGI. The ends lost 6 bases at V and 3 bases at J; junction bases unmatched: 3. The length of the CDR3 is 15 residues. CDR3 loop: CASRLLAGGTDTQYF. CDR3 coding DNA: TGTGCCAGCAGGCTACTAGCGGGGGGGACAGATACGCAGTATTTT.

The chain combines TRBV5-1 with TRBJ2-1; 10 bases line up with TRBD2. The germline V gene has CDR1 SGHRS and CDR2 YFSETQ. There are 17 residues in the CDR3. The V gene end was trimmed by 0 bases and the J gene end by 0 bases; junction bases not matched to a gene: 3. The CDR3 sequence: CASSLELAGYSYNEQFF. The CDR3 DNA reads as TGCGCCAGCAGCTTGGAACTAGCGGGATACTCCTACAATGAGCAGTTCTTC.

The genes are TRBV7-9 and TRBJ2-7; the match to TRBD1 covers 9 bases. J lost 3 bases, V lost 5 bases, and 8 bases had no gene match. The CDR3 runs 15 residues. Germline assignment: CDR1 SEHNR and CDR2 FQNEAQ (reference sequence). The CDR3 loop is CASSASQGANYEQYF. In nucleotides, the CDR3 is TGTGCCAGCAGCGCATCACAGGGGGCTAACTACGAGCAGTACTTC.

V and J are TRBV11-2 and TRBJ2-5; TRBD1 might be the D (7 bases). The V end was cut by 4 bases, the J end by 7 bases, with 19 bases between. Germline CDR1 and CDR2: SGHAT and FQNNGV. The CDR3 consists of 15 residues. The CDR3 DNA reads TGTGCCAGCAGCTCCAGGGGGGTTCAGGGGGGGACCCAGTACTTC. Residues: CASSSRGVQGGTQYF.

The chain uses TRBV6-1 and TRBJ1-2; weak D call: TRBD1 (6 bases). The CDR3 has 15 residues. V gave up 1 base and J gave up 5 bases, with 14 bases separating them. Germline V gene data show CDR1 as MNHNS and CDR2 as SASEGT. The CDR3 DNA is TGTGCCAGCAGTGAAGGACAGGCGAGTGGGTATGGCTACACCTTC. As protein: CASSEGQASGYGYTF.

This rearrangement joins TRBV7-9 to TRBJ2-2; 12 bases align to TRBD2. V lost 1 base and J lost 1; bases outside the gene matches: 1. In germline, CDR1 is SEHNR, CDR2 FQNEAQ (reference sequence). This CDR3 contains 17 residues. CDR3 residues: CASSLGLAGVNTGELFF. Here the CDR3 DNA reads TGTGCCAGCAGCTTAGGACTAGCGGGGGTGAACACCGGGGAGCTGTTTTTT. Full variable domain (rest looked up from reference TRBV7-9 and TRBJ2-2): DTGVSQNPRHKITKRGQNVTFRCDPISEHNRLYWYRQTLGQGPEFLTYFQNEAQLEKSRLLSDRFSAERPKGSFSTLEIQRTEQGDSAMYLCASSLGLAGVNTGELFFGEGSRLTVL.

This rearrangement joins TRBV7-2 to TRBJ2-5; 8 bases fit TRBD2. This CDR3 is 15 amino acids long. The germline V gene encodes CDR1 SGHTA and CDR2 FQGNSA. V lost 5 bases to trimming and J lost 5 bases; unmatched junction nucleotides: 10. The CDR3 sequence: CASSGGWGGRETQYF. Written as DNA, the CDR3 is TGTGCCAGCAGCGGCGGGTGGGGCGGGAGGGAGACCCAGTACTTC. Complete variable domain (other parts from reference TRBV7-2 and TRBJ2-5): GAGVSQSPSNKVTEKGKDVELRCDPISGHTALYWYRQSLGQGLEFLIYFQGNSAPDKSGLPSDRFSAERTGGSVSTLTIQRTQQEDSAVYLCASSGGWGGRETQYFGPGTRLLVL.

V is TRBV28 and J is TRBJ2-3; D remains ambiguous. V was pared by 3 bases and J by 5 bases, with 15 bases between. The CDR3 is 15 amino acids. Germline lookup yields CDR1 MDHEN and CDR2 SYDVKM. The CDR3 DNA is TGTGCCAGCAGTTTGGGCCGGCTCATGGGAGATACGCAGTATTTT. It encodes CASSLGRLMGDTQYF.

V and J are TRBV7-6 and TRBJ2-1, with D maybe TRBD2 (5 bases). The CDR3 is 15 amino acids. Deletions cut 4 bases from V and 7 bases from J, with 17 bases between. Germline V CDR1 and CDR2: SGHVS, FNYEAQ. The CDR3 loop is CASSYTAPRGNEQFF. CDR3 nucleotide sequence: TGTGCCAGCAGCTACACGGCCCCGCGCGGGAATGAGCAGTTCTTC. The full variable domain, its missing parts supplied by reference TRBV7-6 and TRBJ2-1, is GAGVSQSPRYKVTKRGQDVALRCDPISGHVSLYWYRQALGQGPEFLTYFNYEAQQDKSGLPNDRFSAERPEGSISTLTIQRTEQRDSAMYRCASSYTAPRGNEQFFGPGTRLTVL.

V and J are TRBV5-1 and TRBJ2-2; TRBD2 agrees at 8 bases. Trimming at V came to 0 bases and at J to 0 bases, leaving 7 bases not matched to a gene. The CDR3 spans 18 residues. CDR1 is SGHRS and CDR2 is YFSETQ in the germline V gene. The CDR3 bases are TGCGCCAGCAGCTTGGTTCCCGGGAGGGCCGCGAACACCGGGGAGCTGTTTTTT. Amino acid sequence: CASSLVPGRAANTGELFF.

The rearrangement links TRBV7-8 to TRBJ2-1; D gene ambiguous. V was cut by 4 bases and J by 7 bases, with 8 bases left in between. The CDR3 is 12 residues long. CDR1 is SGHVS, CDR2 FQNEAQ, per germline. DNA for the CDR3: TGTGCCAGCAGCTCTTACTGGAATGAGCAGTTCTTC. Protein product: CASSSYWNEQFF.

The V call is TRBV6-6, the J call TRBJ1-2; 11 bases fit TRBD1. The CDR3 loop spans 15 amino acids. V was clipped by 0 bases and J by 4 bases; unmatched bases: 1. Germline CDR1 is MNHNY and CDR2 is SVGAGI (reference sequence). Written as DNA, the CDR3 is TGTGCCAGCAGTTACTCCGGGACAGGGGGCTATGGCTACACCTTC. Translation: CASSYSGTGGYGYTF.

The CDR3 DNA is TGCGCCAGCAGCTTGTTCGTCAGCGGGAGTCTCGGTGAGCAGTTCTTC. Residues: CASSLFVSGSLGEQFF. The chain combines TRBV5-1 with TRBJ2-1, with TRBD2 matching over 8 bases. The CDR3 covers 16 residues. J was trimmed by 9 bases and V by 1 base; bases with no gene match: 12. CDR1 is SGHRS and CDR2 is YFSETQ in the germline V gene.

This sequence joins TRBV5-5 and TRBJ1-4, with a weak D call TRBD1 (5 bases). With 6 bases removed from V and 8 bases from J, the gap between germline ends came to 14 bases. CDR1 is SGHKS and CDR2 is YYEKEE in the germline V gene (reference sequence). The CDR3 has 13 amino acids. The CDR3 region is CASTPGAEEKLFF. CDR3 in DNA: TGTGCCAGCACCCCTGGGGCCGAGGAAAAACTGTTTTTT. Full variable domain (outside the CDR3, taken from reference TRBV5-5 and TRBJ1-4): DAGVTQSPTHLIKTRGQQVTLRCSPISGHKSVSWYQQVLGQGPQFIFQYYEKEERGRGNFPDRFSARQFPNYSSELNVNALLLGDSALYLCASTPGAEEKLFFGSGTQLSVL.